This is a list of T cell receptor beta chains from one sample in a study of T cells in Graves' hyperthyroidism and ophthalmopathy. Each CDR3 protein gets one entry after TCRdb re-called the multiplex PCR reads with MiXCR. This repertoire shows hundreds of thousands of distinct CDR3 sequences, 38% found once; its top ten account for more than 7%. Sequenced input: blood. The receptors were gathered from a man younger than 30 with Graves' hyperthyroidism. Each CDR3 is given with its conserved first and last residue.

V gene	J gene	CDR3 protein
TRBV7-9	TRBJ1-5	CASNSGSQPQHF
TRBV24-1	TRBJ2-2	CATSDSGQTGTGELFF
TRBV20-1	TRBJ2-5	CSAVSPTTTQETQYF
TRBV7-8	TRBJ2-1	CASSLRGENYNEQFF
TRBV5-1	TRBJ1-1	CASTLDSRGEAFF
TRBV20-1	TRBJ2-7	CSARGSSGVTYEQYF
TRBV15	TRBJ1-5	CATSRDSHQPQHF
TRBV14	TRBJ2-7	CASSQDSLYEQYF
TRBV2	TRBJ1-4	CASKGGTGEKLFF
TRBV19	TRBJ2-5	CASSIGGQTQYF
TRBV5-4	TRBJ2-7	CASYQDLGSYEQYF
TRBV7-2	TRBJ1-3	CASSRTGETGNTIYF
TRBV13	TRBJ2-7	CASSLQAGTGLSEQYF
TRBV7-8	TRBJ2-7	CASSQEAAGGYEQYF
TRBV20-1	TRBJ2-7	CSAPMGDRGDYEQYF
TRBV20-1	TRBJ1-4	CSARSAGGAGEKLFF
TRBV7-2	TRBJ2-5	CASSWWDRGSETQYF
TRBV2	TRBJ2-2	CASSQTSGRIGELFF
TRBV20-1	TRBJ2-7	CSAGLEVFYEQYF
TRBV29-1	TRBJ2-5	CSLGLAGGQETQYF
TRBV2	TRBJ2-7	CASSGPYEQYF
TRBV11-2	TRBJ2-2	CASSLEGLAGSLSRPTGELFF
TRBV10-3	TRBJ2-5	CAIRSDRGPEETQYF
TRBV29-1	TRBJ1-1	CSVDGTGGGTEAFF
TRBV12-3/TRBV12-4	TRBJ2-7	CASSFREDYYEQYF
TRBV19	TRBJ1-1	CASSTPRAGTEAFF
TRBV7-3	TRBJ1-1	CASSSKAGGGTEAFF
TRBV4-1	TRBJ2-5	CASSRVGTGQETQYF
TRBV7-9	TRBJ2-2	CASSPPESGELFF
TRBV7-2	TRBJ1-2	CASSARTGGIYGYTF
TRBV6-6	TRBJ1-1	CASSYPASENTEAFF
TRBV12-3/TRBV12-4	TRBJ1-5	CASRAGTGGQPQHF
TRBV6-6	TRBJ1-5	CASSYRSSRGGEQPQHF
TRBV12-3/TRBV12-4	TRBJ1-1	CASSWGAFGAFF
TRBV12-3/TRBV12-4	TRBJ1-1	CVSSLFGGEGAFF
TRBV15	TRBJ2-3	CATSSRDTQYF
TRBV6-5	TRBJ2-2	CASSFLAGQNTGELFF
TRBV10-3	TRBJ1-1	CAIKGAMNTEAFF
TRBV6-5	TRBJ1-6	CASKEGPDNSPLHF
TRBV6-5	TRBJ2-5	CASSYRDLAQETQYF
TRBV6-5	TRBJ1-1	CASRLRGTIEAFF
TRBV25-1	TRBJ1-3	CASSWGLQNPSGNTIYF
TRBV7-6	TRBJ1-1	CASSPRPQQGLHTEAFF
TRBV10-2	TRBJ1-5	CASSYVDSNNQPQHF
TRBV20-1	TRBJ2-7	CSANPGVAGSYEQYF
TRBV12-3/TRBV12-4	TRBJ1-1	CASSSGAGNTEAFF
TRBV10-3	TRBJ2-2	CAIRTGFTGELFF